Many counts were recorded for the clone carrying this T cell receptor (beta chain). The antigen is undetermined. V was clipped by 1 base and J by 1 base, with 14 bases between them. Germline CDR1 reads MNHEY; CDR2 reads SMNVEV (reference sequence). This CDR3 spans 16 amino acids. This sample is drawn from a study of T-cell reconstitution after alpha-beta-depleted transplantation in children. Study-wide findings and caveats: Newly produced T cells mostly accounted for T-cell counts and diversity one year post-transplant. There were some patients whose high TCRbeta diversity at day 60 came from surviving recipient T cells and thymic progenitors. Reported findings indicate that, about two months after transplant, alpha-beta T cells came from several hundred expanded clones, which were derived from non-depleted graft cells.

This sample's TCRbeta library carried unique molecular identifier barcodes. From the PCR reads, TCRdb called clonotypes with MiXCR, one entry per CDR3 protein. The sample includes 95,000 to 150,000 distinct CDR3 sequences, more than 20% of them seen just once. The origin of this receptor is a male patient aged 2-9 years who had a stem cell transplant for chronic granulomatous disease, so the T cells may come from the graft donor. The chain has TRBV27 and TRBJ2-7, with TRBD1 as a possible D gene (6 bases). Source: PBMCs, mostly from graft donor cells, taken 180 days after TCRalphabeta/CD19-depleted stem cell transplant. The CDR3 region has the DNA TGTGCCAGCAGTTTATTGGGACATCCCCCGTCCTACGAGCAGTACTTC. This encodes CASSLLGHPPSYEQYF.